The next 15 T cell receptor beta chains were all read from a single sample in a study of Tregs in tolerant kidney transplant recipients. Sequenced by immunoSEQ multiplex PCR; TCRdb stores in-frame clones only, minus some. This sample has tens of thousands of clones, with 95% to 96% found just once. No cognate antigen is known for these TCRs. Sequenced material: Tregs from blood cultured with allogeneic cells. All receptors come from a human donor in good health.

The J gene is TRBJ1-2, the V gene TRBV27, with D perhaps matching TRBD1 (6 bases). The CDR3 totals 14 residues. The germline gives CDR1 MNHEY, CDR2 SMNVEV (reference sequence). V shed 6 bases and J shed 8 bases, with 19 bases lying between them. In nucleotides, the CDR3 is TGTGCCAGCAGCCTAAACGCAGGGGTCCGGGGCTACACCTTC. Its protein product is CASSLNAGVRGYTF.

This chain links TRBV19 with TRBJ2-2, with 7 bases lining up with TRBD2. Germline V gene sequence: CDR1 LNHDA, CDR2 SQIVND (reference sequence). The CDR3 contains 14 residues. The trim removed 9 bases at V and 2 bases at J, leaving 6 bases unmatched. Written as DNA, the CDR3 is TGTGCCAGCGCCCGGGACTATAACACCGGGGAGCTGTTTTTT. It specifies CASARDYNTGELFF.

The chain couples TRBV19 to TRBJ1-1; 7 nucleotides match TRBD1. The CDR3 runs to 12 residues. Germline V gene lookup returns CDR1 LNHDA and CDR2 SQIVND (reference sequence). Losses at the gene ends were 8 bases for V and 2 bases for J; bases not matched to a gene: 2. CDR3 loop: CASSGGNTEAFF. CDR3 DNA: TGTGCCAGTTCAGGGGGAAACACTGAAGCTTTCTTT.

The chain combines TRBV19 with TRBJ1-5; TRBD1 aligns across 7 bases. This CDR3 contains 13 residues. Unmatched junction bases numbered 3, after V lost 5 bases and J lost 5 bases. Germline-derived CDR1 and CDR2 are LNHDA and SQIVND (reference sequence). CDR3 DNA sequence: TGTGCCAGTAGTTACGACAGGGATCAGCCCCAGCATTTT. Translation gives CASSYDRDQPQHF.

CDR3 loop: CASRLSGRAFNEQFF. CDR3 nucleotide sequence: TGCGCCAGCAGGCTTAGCGGGAGGGCTTTTAATGAGCAGTTCTTC. The chain couples TRBV10-2 to TRBJ2-1, with 11 bases identical to TRBD2. The CDR3 spans 15 residues. Germline V gene lookup returns CDR1 WSHSY and CDR2 SAAADI. V was pared by 6 bases and J by 7 bases, with 8 bases of the junction left unmatched.

This chain connects TRBV5-1 to TRBJ2-1; a possible D gene is TRBD1 (5 bases). V shed 4 bases and J shed 3 bases, with 11 bases lying between them. CDR3 length equals 14 residues. Germline CDR1 reads SGHRS; CDR2 reads YFSETQ. CDR3 sequence: CASSLDRNYNEQFF. The CDR3 DNA is TGCGCCAGCAGCCTCGACAGAAACTACAATGAGCAGTTCTTC.

For the CDR3, the DNA is TGTGCCAGCAGCTTAGGGTCAATAGCGGGAGTTTACAATGAGCAGTTCTTC. Translation: CASSLGSIAGVYNEQFF. The J gene is TRBJ2-1, the V gene TRBV5-4, with 9 positions matching TRBD2. The CDR3 consists of 17 residues. Trimming cost V 2 bases and J 4 bases; bases outside gene matches: 10. Looked up from germline, CDR1 is SGHNT and CDR2 is YYREEE (reference sequence).

The genes are TRBV18 and TRBJ1-1; 11 bases align to TRBD1. CDR1 and CDR2 from the germline V gene are KGHSH and LQKENI. This CDR3 is 13 amino acids long. After removal of 6 bases from V and 6 bases from J, the junction contained 3 bases not matched to a gene. CDR3 DNA sequence: TGTGCCAGCTCCCAGGACAGGGGGCCTGAAGCTTTCTTT. It codes for CASSQDRGPEAFF.

This sequence joins TRBV30 and TRBJ2-1, with 10 positions matching TRBD1. CDR3 length: 15 residues. Per germline, CDR1 GTSNPN and CDR2 SVGIG (reference sequence). Trimming took 1 base from V and 6 from J; bases not matched to a gene: 6. CDR3 region: CAWSGGQGELNEQFF. The CDR3 DNA is TGTGCCTGGAGTGGAGGACAGGGGGAACTCAATGAGCAGTTCTTC.

This clone was recorded a few times. The chain carries TRBV7-9 and TRBJ1-5; D uncertain. V was clipped by 5 bases and J by 1 base, with 9 bases between them. The CDR3 is made up of 14 amino acids. Germline assignment: CDR1 SEHNR and CDR2 FQNEAQ (reference sequence). The CDR3 region is CASSAQASNQPQHF. CDR3 DNA sequence: TGTGCCAGCAGCGCCCAAGCCAGCAATCAGCCCCAGCATTTT.

The chain joins TRBV6-5 to TRBJ1-2, with D maybe TRBD1 (6 bases). V lost 0 bases to trimming and J lost 7 bases, with 18 bases between them. Germline values: CDR1 MNHEY, CDR2 SVGAGI. This CDR3 contains 16 residues. CDR3 sequence reads: CASSYSDPGATFGYTF. The DNA of the CDR3 is TGTGCCAGCAGTTACTCGGATCCGGGGGCGACCTTTGGCTACACCTTC.

This chain uses TRBV5-1 with TRBJ2-7; 12 bases match TRBD2. Per germline, CDR1 SGHRS and CDR2 YFSETQ. V was clipped by 1 base and J by 3 bases; unmatched bases: 5. This CDR3 is built from 16 residues. The CDR3 bases are TGCGCCAGCAGCTTGACCTTGACTAGCGGGAGCTACGAGCAGTACTTC. This gives the protein CASSLTLTSGSYEQYF.

This chain uses TRBV6-6 with TRBJ2-7, with a tentative D call TRBD1 (6 bases). The CDR3 runs 14 residues. The germline V gene encodes CDR1 MNHNY and CDR2 SVGAGI (reference sequence). The V end was cut by 2 bases, the J end by 6 bases, with 14 bases between. CDR3 in amino acids: CASSYLGRGREQYF. The CDR3 DNA reads TGTGCCAGCAGTTACCTCGGCAGGGGACGCGAGCAGTACTTC.

V gene TRBV7-6 combines with J gene TRBJ1-6, with D perhaps TRBD1 (5 bases). The CDR3 runs to 16 residues. Germline V CDR1 and CDR2: SGHVS, FNYEAQ. Trimming took off 5 bases at V and 0 bases at J, with 11 bases between the two ends. The CDR3 DNA reads TGTGCCAGCAGCCCCGGGACGAGCTCCTATAATTCACCCCTCCACTTT. This encodes CASSPGTSSYNSPLHF.

This sequence joins TRBV11-1 and TRBJ2-2; 13 nucleotides align to TRBD2. V trimming: 4 bases; J trimming: 4 bases; junction bases outside the gene matches: 9. Per the germline V gene, CDR1 is SGHAT and CDR2 is FQDESV (reference sequence). The CDR3 has 18 amino acids. The CDR3 coding sequence is TGTGCCAGCAGCTGGACTAGCGGGGGAAGGTTGGGCACCGGGGAGCTGTTTTTT. This codes for CASSWTSGGRLGTGELFF.